This T cell receptor beta chain was observed in a study of Graves' ophthalmopathy and Graves' hyperthyroidism. The germline CDR1 and CDR2 sequences are MDHEN and SYDVKM. The CDR3 is 15 residues long. V was pared by 2 bases and J by 4 bases, with 14 bases between. This clonotype was found a few times. Hyperthyroidism was classified as stable if no ophthalmopathy occurred within 18 months of follow-up. Hyperthyroidism patients were newly diagnosed, ill under 2 months, and aged 18 to 65 years. Transcripts of RNA were the source for amplifying TCR beta CDR3 regions. The first-round RT-PCR employed HTBI primers together with the Qiagen OneStep RT-PCR kit. A multiplex PCR was then performed as the second round. TCRdb re-derived calls from the multiplex PCR reads in MiXCR, one entry per CDR3 protein. The profile shows about 620,000 distinct CDR3 sequences, about 24% of them singletons.

The rearrangement links TRBV28 to TRBJ1-2; maybe TRBD1 (6 bases). This clonotype originated in a young woman with stable Graves' hyperthyroidism. Some clones in this sample may be carry-over from other donors' samples. Sequenced material: peripheral blood. The CDR3 loop reads CASSLIGGAGYGYTF. Written as DNA, the CDR3 is TGTGCCAGCAGTTTAATCGGGGGCGCGGGCTATGGCTACACCTTC.